A selection of T cell receptor beta chains follows, all from one sample in a study of blood T cell repertoires in COVID-19. Assay used: immunoSEQ multiplex PCR; TCRdb lists only in-frame clones, some missing. The data show under 200,000 clones, about 85% seen once. Sequences were obtained from peripheral blood. These receptors were obtained from a man in his sixties with active or convalescent COVID-19. CDR3s include the opening cysteine and the closing phenylalanine or tryptophan.

v_call,j_call,cdr3_aa
TRBV6-5,TRBJ2-1,CASGEGYNEQFF
TRBV6-4,TRBJ2-1,CASSDSGTRRYNEQFF
TRBV2,TRBJ2-1,CASRGGSSYNEQFF
TRBV6-5,TRBJ1-2,CASRITANYGYTF
TRBV5-8,TRBJ1-6,CASSLGQGRWAPLHF
TRBV30,TRBJ1-5,CAWSVGTGNQPQHF
TRBV19,TRBJ1-3,CASSIGKSYSGNTIYF
TRBV6-5,TRBJ1-5,CASSSGGGNQPQHF
TRBV2,TRBJ2-2,CASRIQPFGELFF
TRBV5-1,TRBJ1-5,CASSRDSRDQPQHF
TRBV3-1/TRBV3-2,TRBJ1-6,CASSQESTGASPLHF
TRBV27,TRBJ1-5,CASSSRTGYESQHF
TRBV18,TRBJ1-5,CASSLSTGLNQPQHF
TRBV9,TRBJ1-2,CASSVSGGGYTF
TRBV2,TRBJ2-3,CASSRLAQDTQYF
TRBV15,TRBJ2-5,CATSRVYRQDLGETQYF
TRBV18,TRBJ1-6,CASSSVGTNNSPLHF
TRBV7-2,TRBJ1-2,CASSLDSAKPYGYTF
TRBV5-1,TRBJ2-2,CASSLGREGVFITGELFF
TRBV4-1,TRBJ2-3,CASSQEGPREKGTDTQYF
TRBV2,TRBJ2-5,CASRYTGETQYF
TRBV7-9,TRBJ2-1,CASSSTTSIEQFF
TRBV19,TRBJ2-5,CASSISYSGGETQYF
TRBV7-3,TRBJ1-2,CASSSGQGYGYTF
TRBV9,TRBJ2-4,CASSPDLLAKNIQYF
TRBV6-5,TRBJ2-1,CASSQGNEQFF
TRBV6-6,TRBJ1-3,CASSLTAPSGNTIYF
TRBV5-6,TRBJ1-4,CASSWRTDYNEKLFF
TRBV5-1,TRBJ1-2,CASSLLLPGYGYTF